The sample holds a few counts of the clone carrying this T cell receptor beta chain. What it binds is not known. The record originates from a study of cytomegalovirus exposure and HLA in healthy donors. Study in general: Of around 400 genotyped donors, 80% to 85% grouped in the Caucasian-associated ancestry cluster.

Study-level points and caveats: The listing of 160 or so TCR beta chains classed them as cytomegalovirus-associated. Several V segments, TRBV6-2 and TRBV6-3 among them, could not be told apart and were dropped. Per a later analysis, HLA-associated TCR beta chains showed more clonal expansion than other, equally common TCR beta chains.

The PCR made use of 60 Vbeta and 13 Jbeta primers. Sequencing used immunoSEQ multiplex PCR; TCRdb keeps in-frame clones, though not all of them. The sample holds about 130,000 clones, about 80% seen once. Germline CDR1 and CDR2: MNHGY and SVAAGI. The V gene end was trimmed by 6 bases and the J gene end by 4 bases; junction bases not matched to a gene: 0. The CDR3 runs to 12 residues. This TCR was sampled from a man younger than 35 in good health and CMV-seronegative. The specimen sequenced was PBMCs. The V gene is TRBV6-9, the J gene TRBJ2-7, with 10 bases lining up with TRBD1. The CDR3 loop is CASRGQGYEQYF. CDR3 sequence (DNA): TGTGCCAGCAGGGGACAGGGGTACGAGCAGTACTTC.